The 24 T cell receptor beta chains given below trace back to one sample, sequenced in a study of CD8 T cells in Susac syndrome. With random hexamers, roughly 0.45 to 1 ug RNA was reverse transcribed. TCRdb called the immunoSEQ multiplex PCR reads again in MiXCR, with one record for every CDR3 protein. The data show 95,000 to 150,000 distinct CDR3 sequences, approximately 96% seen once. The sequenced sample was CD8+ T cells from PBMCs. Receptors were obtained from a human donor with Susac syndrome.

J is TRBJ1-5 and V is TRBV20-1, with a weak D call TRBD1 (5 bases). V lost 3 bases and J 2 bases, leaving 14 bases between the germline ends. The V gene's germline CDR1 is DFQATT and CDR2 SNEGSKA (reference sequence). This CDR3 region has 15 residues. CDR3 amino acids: CSASVRVSGNQPQHF. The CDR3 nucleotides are TGCAGTGCTAGCGTCAGGGTTTCGGGCAATCAGCCCCAGCATTTT.

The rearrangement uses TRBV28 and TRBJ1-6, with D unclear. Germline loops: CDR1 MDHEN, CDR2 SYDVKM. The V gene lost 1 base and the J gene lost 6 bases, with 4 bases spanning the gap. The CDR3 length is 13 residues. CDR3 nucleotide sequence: TGTGCCAGCAGTTTATCTTCTAATTCACCCCTCCACTTT. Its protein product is CASSLSSNSPLHF.

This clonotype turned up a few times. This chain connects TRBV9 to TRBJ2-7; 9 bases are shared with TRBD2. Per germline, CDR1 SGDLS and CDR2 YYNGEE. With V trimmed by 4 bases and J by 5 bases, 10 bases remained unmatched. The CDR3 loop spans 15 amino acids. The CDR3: CASSPRLAVLNEQYF. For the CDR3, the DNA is TGTGCCAGCAGCCCGAGACTAGCGGTCCTTAACGAGCAGTACTTC.

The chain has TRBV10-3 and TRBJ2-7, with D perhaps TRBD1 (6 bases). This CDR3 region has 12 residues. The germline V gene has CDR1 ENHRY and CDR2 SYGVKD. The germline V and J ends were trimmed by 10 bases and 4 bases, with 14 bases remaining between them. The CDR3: CATSGTRYEQYF. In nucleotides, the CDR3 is TGTGCCACCTCCGGGACACGTTACGAGCAGTACTTC.

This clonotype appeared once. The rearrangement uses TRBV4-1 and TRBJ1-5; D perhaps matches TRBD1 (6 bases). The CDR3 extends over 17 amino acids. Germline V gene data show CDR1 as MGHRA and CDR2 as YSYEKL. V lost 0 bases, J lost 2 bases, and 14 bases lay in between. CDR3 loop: CASSQEPPGDGNQPQHF. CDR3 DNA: TGCGCCAGCAGCCAAGAACCTCCAGGGGACGGCAATCAGCCCCAGCATTTT.

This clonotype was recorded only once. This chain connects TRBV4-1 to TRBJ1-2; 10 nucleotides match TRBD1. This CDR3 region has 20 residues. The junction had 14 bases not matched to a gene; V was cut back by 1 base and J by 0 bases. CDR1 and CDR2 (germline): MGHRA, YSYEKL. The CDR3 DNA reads TGCGCCAGCAGCCAAGCCGCGGTAGGGACAGGGGAGAGAGCTAACTATGGCTACACCTTC. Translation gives CASSQAAVGTGERANYGYTF.

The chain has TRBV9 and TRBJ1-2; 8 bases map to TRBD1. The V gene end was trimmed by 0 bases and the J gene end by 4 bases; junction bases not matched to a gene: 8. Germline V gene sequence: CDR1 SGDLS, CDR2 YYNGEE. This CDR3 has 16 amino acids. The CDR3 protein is CASSVDSTGEGYGYTF. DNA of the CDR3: TGTGCCAGCAGCGTAGATTCGACAGGGGAAGGCTATGGCTACACCTTC.

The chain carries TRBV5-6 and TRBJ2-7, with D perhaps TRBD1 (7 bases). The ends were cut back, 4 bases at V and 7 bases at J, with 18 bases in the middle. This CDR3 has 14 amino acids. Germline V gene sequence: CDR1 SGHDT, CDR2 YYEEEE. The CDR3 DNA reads TGTGCCAGCAGCCCACCGACAGGGCGGGAAGAGCAGTACTTC. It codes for CASSPPTGREEQYF.

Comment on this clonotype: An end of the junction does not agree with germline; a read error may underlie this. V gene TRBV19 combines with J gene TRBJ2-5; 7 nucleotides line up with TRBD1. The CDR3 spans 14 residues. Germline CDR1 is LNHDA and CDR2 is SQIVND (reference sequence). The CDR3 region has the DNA TGTGCCAGTAGTTTAGACAGGGATACGGAGACCCAGTACTTC. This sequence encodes CASSLDRDTETQYF. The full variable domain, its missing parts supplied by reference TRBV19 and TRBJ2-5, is DGGITQSPKYLFRKEGQNVTLSCEQNLNHDAMYWYRQDPGQGLRLIYYSQIVNDFQKGDIAEGYSVSREKKESFPLTVTSAQKNPTAFYLCASSLDRDTETQYFGPGTRLLVL.

As DNA, the CDR3 is TGTGCCAGCAGTACCCCGGACTCTTCCTACGAGCAGTACTTC. Encoded protein: CASSTPDSSYEQYF. The rearrangement uses TRBV6-2 or TRBV6-3 and TRBJ2-7; D possibly corresponds to TRBD2 (5 bases). The CDR3 consists of 14 residues. Looked up from germline, CDR1 is MNHEY and CDR2 is SVGEGT. V lost 5 bases, J lost 1 base, and 12 bases lay in between.

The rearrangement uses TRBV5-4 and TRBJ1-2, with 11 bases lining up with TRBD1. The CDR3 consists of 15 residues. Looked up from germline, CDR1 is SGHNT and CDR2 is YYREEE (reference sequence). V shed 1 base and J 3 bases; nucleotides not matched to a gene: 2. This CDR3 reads CASSLTGQGDYGYTF. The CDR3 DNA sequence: TGTGCCAGCAGCTTGACGGGACAGGGGGACTATGGCTACACCTTC.

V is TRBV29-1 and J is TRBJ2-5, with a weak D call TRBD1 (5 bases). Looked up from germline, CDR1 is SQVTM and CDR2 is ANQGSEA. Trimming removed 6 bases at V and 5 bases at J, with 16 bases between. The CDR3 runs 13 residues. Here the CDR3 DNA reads TGCAGCGTGCCAGACCAGGGTTTTGAGACCCAGTACTTC. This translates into CSVPDQGFETQYF.

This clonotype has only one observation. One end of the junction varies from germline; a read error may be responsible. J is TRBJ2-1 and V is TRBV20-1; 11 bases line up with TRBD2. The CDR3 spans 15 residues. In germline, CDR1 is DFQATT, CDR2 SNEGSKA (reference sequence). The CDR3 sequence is CSARELAGGVNGQFF. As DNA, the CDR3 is TGCAGTGCTAGAGAGTTAGCGGGGGGGGTTAATGGGCAGTTCTTC.

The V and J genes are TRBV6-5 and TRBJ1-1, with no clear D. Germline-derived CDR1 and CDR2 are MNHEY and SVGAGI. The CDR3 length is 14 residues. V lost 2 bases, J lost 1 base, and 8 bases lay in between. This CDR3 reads CASSYRESNTEAFF. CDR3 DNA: TGTGCCAGCAGTTACCGGGAGTCGAACACTGAAGCTTTCTTT.

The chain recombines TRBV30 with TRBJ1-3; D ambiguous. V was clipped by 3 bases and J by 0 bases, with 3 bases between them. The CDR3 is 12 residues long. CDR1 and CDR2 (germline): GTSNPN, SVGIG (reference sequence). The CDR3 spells CAWSASGNTIYF. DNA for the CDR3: TGTGCCTGGAGCGCCTCTGGAAACACCATATATTTT. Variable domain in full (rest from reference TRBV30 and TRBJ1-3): SQTIHQWPATLVQPVGSPLSLECTVEGTSNPNLYWYRQAAGRGLQLLFYSVGIGQISSEVPQNLSASRPQDRQFILSSKKLLLSDSGFYLCAWSASGNTIYFGEGSWLTVV.

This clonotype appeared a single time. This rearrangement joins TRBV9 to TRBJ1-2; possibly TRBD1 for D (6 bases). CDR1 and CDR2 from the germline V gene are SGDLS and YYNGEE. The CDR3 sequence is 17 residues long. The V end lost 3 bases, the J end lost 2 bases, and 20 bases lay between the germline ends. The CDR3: CASSASPDSAANYGYTF. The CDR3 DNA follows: TGTGCCAGCAGCGCCAGCCCGGACAGTGCAGCCAACTATGGCTACACCTTC.

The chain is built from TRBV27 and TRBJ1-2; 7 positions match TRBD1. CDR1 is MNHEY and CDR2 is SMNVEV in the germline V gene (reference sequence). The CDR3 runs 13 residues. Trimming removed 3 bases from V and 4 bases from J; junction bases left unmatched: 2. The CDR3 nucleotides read TGTGCCAGCAGTTTCGGGGACAGCTATGGCTACACCTTC. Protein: CASSFGDSYGYTF.

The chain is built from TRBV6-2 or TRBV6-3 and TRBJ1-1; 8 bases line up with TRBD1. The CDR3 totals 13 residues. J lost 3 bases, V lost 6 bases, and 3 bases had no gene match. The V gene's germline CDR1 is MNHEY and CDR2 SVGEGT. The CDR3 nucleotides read TGTGCCAGCAGAGGGACAGGTGACACTGAAGCTTTCTTT. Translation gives CASRGTGDTEAFF.

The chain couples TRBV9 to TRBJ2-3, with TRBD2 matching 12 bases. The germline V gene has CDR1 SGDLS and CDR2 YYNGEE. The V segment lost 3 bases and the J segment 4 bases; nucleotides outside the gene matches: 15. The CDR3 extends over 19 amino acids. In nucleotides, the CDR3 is TGTGCCAGCAGCGCCCGTCTAGCGGGGGGGCCGGTTTCCCCAGATACGCAGTATTTT. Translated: CASSARLAGGPVSPDTQYF. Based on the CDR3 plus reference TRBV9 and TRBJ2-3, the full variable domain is DSGVTQTPKHLITATGQRVTLRCSPRSGDLSVYWYQQSLDQGLQFLIQYYNGEERAKGNILERFSAQQFPDLHSELNLSSLELGDSALYFCASSARLAGGPVSPDTQYFGPGTRLTVL.

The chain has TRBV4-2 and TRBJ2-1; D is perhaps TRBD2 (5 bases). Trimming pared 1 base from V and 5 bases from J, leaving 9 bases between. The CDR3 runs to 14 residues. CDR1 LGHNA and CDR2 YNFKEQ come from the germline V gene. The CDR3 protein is CASSQVSSHNEQFF. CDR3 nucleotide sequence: TGTGCCAGCAGCCAAGTTTCTAGCCACAATGAGCAGTTCTTC.

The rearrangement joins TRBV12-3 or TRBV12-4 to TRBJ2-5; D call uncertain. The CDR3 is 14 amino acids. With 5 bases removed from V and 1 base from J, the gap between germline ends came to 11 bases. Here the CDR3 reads CASSPRSAQETQYF. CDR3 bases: TGTGCCAGCAGTCCCCGATCAGCCCAAGAGACCCAGTACTTC.

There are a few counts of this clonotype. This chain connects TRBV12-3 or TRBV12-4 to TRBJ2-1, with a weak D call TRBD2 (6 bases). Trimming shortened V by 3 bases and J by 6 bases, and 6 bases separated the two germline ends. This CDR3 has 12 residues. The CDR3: CASSFGSNEQFF. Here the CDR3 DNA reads TGTGCCAGCAGTTTCGGGAGCAATGAGCAGTTCTTC.

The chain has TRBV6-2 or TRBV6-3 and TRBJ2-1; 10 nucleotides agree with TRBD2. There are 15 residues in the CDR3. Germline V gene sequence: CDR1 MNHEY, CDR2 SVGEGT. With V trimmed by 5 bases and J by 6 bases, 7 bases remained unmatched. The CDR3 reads CASSPGLAETNEQFF. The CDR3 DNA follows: TGTGCCAGCAGTCCAGGACTAGCGGAAACCAATGAGCAGTTCTTC.

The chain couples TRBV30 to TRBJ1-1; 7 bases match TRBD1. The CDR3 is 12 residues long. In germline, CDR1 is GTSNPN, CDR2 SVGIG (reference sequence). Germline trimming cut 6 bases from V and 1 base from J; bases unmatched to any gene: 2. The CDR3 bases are TGTGCCTGTGGGACAGCGAACACTGAAGCTTTCTTT. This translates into CACGTANTEAFF.